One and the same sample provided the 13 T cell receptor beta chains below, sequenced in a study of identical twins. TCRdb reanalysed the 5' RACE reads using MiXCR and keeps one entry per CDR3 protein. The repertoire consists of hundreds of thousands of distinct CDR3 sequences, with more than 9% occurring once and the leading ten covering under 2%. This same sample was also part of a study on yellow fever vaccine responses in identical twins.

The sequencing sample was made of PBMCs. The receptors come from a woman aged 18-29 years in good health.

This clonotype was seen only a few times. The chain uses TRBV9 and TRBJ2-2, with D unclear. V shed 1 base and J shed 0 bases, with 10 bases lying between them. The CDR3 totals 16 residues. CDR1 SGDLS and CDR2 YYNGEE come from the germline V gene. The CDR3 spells CASSVMTAANTGELFF. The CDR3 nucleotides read TGTGCCAGCAGCGTAATGACGGCTGCGAACACCGGGGAGCTGTTTTTT.

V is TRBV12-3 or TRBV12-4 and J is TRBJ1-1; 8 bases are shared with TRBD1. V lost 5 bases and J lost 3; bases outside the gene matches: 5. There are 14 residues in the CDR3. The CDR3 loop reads CASSQRQGHTEAFF. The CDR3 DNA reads TGTGCCAGCAGTCAGAGACAGGGGCACACTGAAGCTTTCTTT.

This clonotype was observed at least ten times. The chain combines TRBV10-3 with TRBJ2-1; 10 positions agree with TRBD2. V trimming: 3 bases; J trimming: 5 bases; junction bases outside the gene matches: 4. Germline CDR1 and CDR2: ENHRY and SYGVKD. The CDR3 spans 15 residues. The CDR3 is CAISDPSGSHNEQFF. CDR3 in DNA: TGTGCCATCAGTGACCCTAGCGGGAGTCACAATGAGCAGTTCTTC.

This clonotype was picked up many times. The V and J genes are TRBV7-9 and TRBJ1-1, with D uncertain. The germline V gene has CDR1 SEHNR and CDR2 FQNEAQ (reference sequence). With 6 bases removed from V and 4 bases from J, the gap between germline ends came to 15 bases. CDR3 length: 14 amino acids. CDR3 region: CASRASGSSTEAFF. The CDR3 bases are TGTGCCAGCAGGGCCTCAGGATCCTCCACTGAAGCTTTCTTT.

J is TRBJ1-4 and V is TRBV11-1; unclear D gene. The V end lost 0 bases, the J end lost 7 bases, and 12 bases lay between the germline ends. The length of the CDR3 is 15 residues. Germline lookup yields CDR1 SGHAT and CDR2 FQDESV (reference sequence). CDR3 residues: CASSLAREPPEKLFF. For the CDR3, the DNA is TGTGCCAGCAGCTTAGCCCGGGAACCTCCTGAAAAACTGTTTTTT.

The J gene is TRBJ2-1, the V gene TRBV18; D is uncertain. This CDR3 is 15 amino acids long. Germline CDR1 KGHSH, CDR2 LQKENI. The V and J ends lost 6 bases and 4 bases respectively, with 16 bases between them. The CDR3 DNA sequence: TGTGCCAGCTCCCCCACGACGACGGTATACAATGAGCAGTTCTTC. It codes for CASSPTTTVYNEQFF.

Here the CDR3 reads CAISEPSGLAGDSYEQYF. CDR3 nucleotides: TGTGCCATCAGTGAGCCCTCCGGACTAGCGGGGGACTCCTACGAGCAGTACTTC. The V gene is TRBV10-3, the J gene TRBJ2-7, with 13 bases fitting TRBD2. The CDR3 is 18 amino acids. Losses at the gene ends were 2 bases for V and 0 bases for J; bases not matched to a gene: 7. Germline V CDR1 and CDR2: ENHRY, SYGVKD.

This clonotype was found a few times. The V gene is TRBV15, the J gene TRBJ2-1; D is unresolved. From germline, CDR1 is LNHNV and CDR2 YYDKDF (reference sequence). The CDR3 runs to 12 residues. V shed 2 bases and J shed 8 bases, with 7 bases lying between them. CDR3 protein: CATSRPADEQFF. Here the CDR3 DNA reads TGTGCCACCAGCAGACCTGCCGATGAGCAGTTCTTC.

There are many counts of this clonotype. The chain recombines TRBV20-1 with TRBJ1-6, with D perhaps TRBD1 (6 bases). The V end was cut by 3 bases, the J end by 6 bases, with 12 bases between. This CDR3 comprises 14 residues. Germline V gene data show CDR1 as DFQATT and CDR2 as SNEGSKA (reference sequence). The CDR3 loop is CSARSGGGNSPLHF. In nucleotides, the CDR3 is TGCAGTGCTAGGAGCGGGGGCGGTAATTCACCCCTCCACTTT.

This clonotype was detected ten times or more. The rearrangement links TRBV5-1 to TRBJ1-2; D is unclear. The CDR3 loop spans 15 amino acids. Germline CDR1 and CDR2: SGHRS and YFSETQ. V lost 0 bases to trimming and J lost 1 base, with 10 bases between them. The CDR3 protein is CASSLGGQLNYGYTF. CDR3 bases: TGCGCCAGCAGCTTGGGAGGGCAGCTTAACTATGGCTACACCTTC.

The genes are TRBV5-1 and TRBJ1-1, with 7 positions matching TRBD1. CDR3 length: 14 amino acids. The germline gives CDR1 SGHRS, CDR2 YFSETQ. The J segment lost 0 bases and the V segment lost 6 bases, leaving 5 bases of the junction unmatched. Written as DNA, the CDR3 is TGCGCCAGCACGTCCGGACAGGTGAACACTGAAGCTTTCTTT. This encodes CASTSGQVNTEAFF.

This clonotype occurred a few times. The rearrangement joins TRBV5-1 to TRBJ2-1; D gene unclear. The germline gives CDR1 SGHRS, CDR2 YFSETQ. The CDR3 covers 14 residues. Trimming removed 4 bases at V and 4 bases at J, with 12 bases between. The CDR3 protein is CASSVGEVYNEQFF. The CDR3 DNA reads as TGCGCCAGCAGCGTGGGTGAGGTTTACAATGAGCAGTTCTTC.

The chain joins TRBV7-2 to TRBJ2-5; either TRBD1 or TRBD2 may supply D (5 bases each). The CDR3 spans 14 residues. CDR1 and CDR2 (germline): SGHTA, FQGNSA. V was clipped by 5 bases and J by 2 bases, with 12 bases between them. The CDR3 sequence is CASSLGTKQETQYF. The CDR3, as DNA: TGTGCCAGCAGCCTAGGGACCAAACAAGAGACCCAGTACTTC.